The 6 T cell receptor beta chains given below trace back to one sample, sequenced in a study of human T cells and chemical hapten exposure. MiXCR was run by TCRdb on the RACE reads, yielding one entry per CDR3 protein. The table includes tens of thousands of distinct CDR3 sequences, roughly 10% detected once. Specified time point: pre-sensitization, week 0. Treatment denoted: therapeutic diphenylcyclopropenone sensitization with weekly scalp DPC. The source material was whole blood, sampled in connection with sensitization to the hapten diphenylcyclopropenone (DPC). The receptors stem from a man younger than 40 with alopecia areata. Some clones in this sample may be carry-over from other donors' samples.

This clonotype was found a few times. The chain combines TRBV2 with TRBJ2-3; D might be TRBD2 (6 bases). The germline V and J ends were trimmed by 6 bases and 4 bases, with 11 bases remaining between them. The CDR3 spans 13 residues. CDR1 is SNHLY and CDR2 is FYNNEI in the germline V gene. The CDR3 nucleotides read TGTGCCAGCAGGCCGGGCGGGGCAGATACGCAGTATTTT. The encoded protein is CASRPGGADTQYF.

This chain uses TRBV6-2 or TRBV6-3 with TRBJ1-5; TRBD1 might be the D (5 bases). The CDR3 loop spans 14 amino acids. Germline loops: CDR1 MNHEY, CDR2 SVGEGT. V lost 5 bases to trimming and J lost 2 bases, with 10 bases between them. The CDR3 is CASSGTIGNQPQHF. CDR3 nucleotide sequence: TGTGCCAGCAGTGGGACTATAGGCAATCAGCCCCAGCATTTT.

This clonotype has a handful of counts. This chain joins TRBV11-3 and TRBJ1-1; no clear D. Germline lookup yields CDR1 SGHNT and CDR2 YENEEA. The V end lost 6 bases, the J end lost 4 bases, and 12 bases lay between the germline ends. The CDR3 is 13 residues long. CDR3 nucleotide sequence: TGTGCCAGCAGTCCCGGGAGCAGCACTGAAGCTTTCTTT. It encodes CASSPGSSTEAFF. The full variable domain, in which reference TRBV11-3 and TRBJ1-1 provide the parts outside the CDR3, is EAGVVQSPRYKIIEKKQPVAFWCNPISGHNTLYWYLQNLGQGPELLIRYENEEAVDDSQLPKDRFSAERLKGVDSTLKIQPAELGDSAVYLCASSPGSSTEAFFGQGTRLTVV.

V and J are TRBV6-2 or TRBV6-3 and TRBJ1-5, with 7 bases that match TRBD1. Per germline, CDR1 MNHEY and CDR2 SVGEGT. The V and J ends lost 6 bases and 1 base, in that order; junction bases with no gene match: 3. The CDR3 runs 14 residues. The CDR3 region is CASSRTGSNQPQHF. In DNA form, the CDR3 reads TGTGCCAGCAGCAGGACAGGAAGCAATCAGCCCCAGCATTTT.

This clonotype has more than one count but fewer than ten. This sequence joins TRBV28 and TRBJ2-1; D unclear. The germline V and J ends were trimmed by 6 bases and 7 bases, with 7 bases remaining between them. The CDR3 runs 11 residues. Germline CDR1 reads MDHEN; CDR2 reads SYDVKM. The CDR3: CASSGWNEQFF. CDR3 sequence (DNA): TGTGCCAGCAGCGGATGGAATGAGCAGTTCTTC.

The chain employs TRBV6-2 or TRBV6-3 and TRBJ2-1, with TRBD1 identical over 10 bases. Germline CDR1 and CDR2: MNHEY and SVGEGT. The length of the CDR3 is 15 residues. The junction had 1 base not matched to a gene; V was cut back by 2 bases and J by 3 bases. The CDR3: CASSYRTGGYNEQFF. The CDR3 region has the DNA TGTGCCAGCAGTTACCGGACAGGGGGCTACAATGAGCAGTTCTTC.